The TCR beta chain under discussion was sequenced for a study of T cell responses to AZD1222 COVID-19 vaccine. TCRdb keeps only in-frame clones here, not all; method: immunoSEQ multiplex PCR. The sample gives about 100,000 clones, approximately 87% of which show up once; less than 20% is in the top ten. This clonotype was obtained from an adult in good health. The source was peripheral blood, collected on day 0 of AZD1222 vaccination.

CDR3 residues: CASTDYRGEAFF. CDR3 coding DNA: TGTGCCAGTACCGATTACAGGGGTGAAGCTTTCTTT. The V and J genes are TRBV3-1 (or the pseudogene TRBV3-2) and TRBJ1-1; 7 positions agree with TRBD1. The CDR3 is made up of 12 amino acids. V was clipped by 9 bases and J by 7 bases; unmatched bases: 8. CDR1 and CDR2 from the germline V gene are LGHDT and YNNKEL (reference sequence).